This T cell receptor (beta chain) was documented in a study of CXCR3-negative and CXCR3-positive naive CD8 T cells (dated by TCRdb to about 2019). At the level of the whole study: Roughly 150 million TRB reads were obtained in total, roughly 1.5 +/- 0.3 million reads per library. Data from 11 donors, pooled across two independent experiments, went into the diversity and physicochemical repertoire analyses. Naive subsets from about five donors and memory cells from 3 donors were included in the TRBV-TRBJ cluster analysis. The full study reports these points: Because CXCR3 expression was partially decreased after cryopreservation, freshly isolated PBMCs were used for most assays. Compared with CXCR3-negative naive cells, CXCR3-positive naive cells had TRB CDR3s with higher hydrophobicity (lower Kidera factor 4), lower energy, and higher strength and volume indices. TRBV-TRBJ usage was similar between naive CXCR3-negative and CXCR3-positive cells from the same donor, while memory cells showed distinct patterns. Both naive subsets had comparably high repertoire diversity, while memory CD8+ T cells had much lower repertoire diversity. Because surface CD5, which is linked to self-reactivity in mice, was comparable between the naive subsets, TCR interaction strength was also inferred from the physicochemical properties of TRB CDR3s.

A word on this clonotype: The specificity of this receptor is unknown.

Each CD8+ T cell subset was flow-sorted in triplicate, with under 350,000 cells per subset placed directly into RLT lysis buffer. To keep memory contaminants out, a stringent definition of naive CD8+ T cells was applied: CD45RO-CCR7+CD27+CD95-. Standard density gradient centrifugation was used to isolate peripheral blood mononuclear cells from buffy coats. Naive CXCR3-negative and CXCR3-positive CD8+ T cells were flow-sorted using a FACSAria III. An RNeasy Mini Kit was used to extract total RNA from the sorted cells. Sequencing instrument: NextSeq 550. The Human TCR Profiling Kit (MiLaboratory) was used to make UMI-labeled 5' RACE TRB cDNA libraries. cDNA synthesis used the entire amount of extracted RNA, and PCR amplification then used the entire amount of cDNA produced. Libraries were prepared in parallel with an identical number of PCR cycles. Per the authors' processing: About 50,000 +/- 10,000 unique UMI-labeled TRB cDNA molecules per library were extracted with MIGEC and MiXCR, with at least two reads per UMI required. An average of 40,000 +/- 10,000 functional in-frame TRB CDR3 nucleotide clonotypes without stop codons was found per library. After each sample was downsampled to 5000 UMI-labeled TRB molecules, VDJtools was used to calculate diversity metrics such as normalized Shannon-Wiener and Chao1. VDJtools was used to calculate clonotype-size-weighted physicochemical properties of the central five CDR3 residues, namely interaction energy, strength, volume and Kidera factor 4. TCRdb reprocessed the reads, so every CDR3 protein sequence counts as one entry and DNA is not shown. The authors' filters were not applied to this entry. The sample has over 100,000 distinct CDR3 sequences on record. Less than 0.3% of the sample belongs to the ten largest clones.

From the germline V gene, CDR1 is SQVTM and CDR2 is ANQGSEA. The CDR3 contains 14 residues, cysteine and phenylalanine counted. This entry has no DNA. The specimen was naive CXCR3- CD8+ T cells from blood. What this sample's cell subset or site label stands for: CD45RO-CCR7+CD27+CD95- naive CD8+ T cells lacking CXCR3 (TNR3-). The sequence came from a human donor in good health. Some clones in this sample may be carry-over from other donors' samples. Here the chain combines TRBV29-1 and TRBJ2-7; no DNA is available, so the TRBD1 call from TCRdb remains unchecked. The CDR3 has the sequence CSVEGDGGNYEQYF.